In its sample, the clone carrying this T cell receptor (beta chain) was seen a few times. Libraries were prepared by immunoSEQ multiplex PCR; TCRdb keeps only in-frame clonotypes and omits some of them. Of 190,000 or so clones in the sample, approximately 86% were seen once. Cohorts were assigned according to the clinical history that participants reported. The data derive from a study of blood T cell repertoires in COVID-19. Overall study: The study drew acute and convalescent COVID-19 samples from the United States, Italy and Spain.

The germline gives CDR1 PRHDT, CDR2 FYEKMQ (reference sequence). Trimming pared 5 bases from V and 1 base from J, leaving 11 bases between. This CDR3 comprises 14 residues. This sequence joins TRBV13 and TRBJ1-2, with D perhaps TRBD1 (6 bases). Sequencing was done on a sample of PBMCs or T cells enriched from blood (not recorded which). The TCR originated in a woman aged 25 to 39 who had been exposed to COVID-19. Written as DNA, the CDR3 is TGTGCCAGCAGCGAAGGACAGCTTAACTATGGCTACACCTTC. Its protein is CASSEGQLNYGYTF.